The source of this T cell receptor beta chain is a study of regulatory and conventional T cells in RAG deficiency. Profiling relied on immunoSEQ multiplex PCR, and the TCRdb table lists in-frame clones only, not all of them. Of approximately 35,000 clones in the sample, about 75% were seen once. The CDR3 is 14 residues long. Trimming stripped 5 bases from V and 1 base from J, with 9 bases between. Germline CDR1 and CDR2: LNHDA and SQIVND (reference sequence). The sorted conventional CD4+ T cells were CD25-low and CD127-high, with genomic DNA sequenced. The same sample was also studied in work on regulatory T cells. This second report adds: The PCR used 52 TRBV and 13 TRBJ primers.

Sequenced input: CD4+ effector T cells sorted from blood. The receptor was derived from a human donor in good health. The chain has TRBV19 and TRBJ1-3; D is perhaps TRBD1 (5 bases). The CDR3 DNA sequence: TGTGCCAGTAGTTTCGGGACGTCTGGAAACACCATATATTTT. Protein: CASSFGTSGNTIYF.